One and the same sample provided the 2 T cell receptor beta chains below, sequenced in a study of T cells in Graves' hyperthyroidism and ophthalmopathy (dated by TCRdb to 2018 to 2020). The library was obtained by multiplex PCR. Sequenced using an Illumina HiSeq 2000. The TCR beta CDR3 regions were amplified from RNA transcripts. A first-round RT-PCR of the TCR CDR3 used the HTBI primer set with the Qiagen OneStep RT-PCR kit. TCRdb applied fastp at Q25 and MiXCR to the public reads, then kept only in-frame beta chains. Each entry is one CDR3 protein sequence, shown with its most common DNA and genes. In all, the sample holds around 200,000 distinct CDR3 sequences, and about a sixth of those were seen once. The ten most abundant clones make up roughly 29% of the sample. The material sequenced was blood. These receptors were taken from a woman aged 50 to 60 with Graves' hyperthyroidism.

This chain joins TRBV7-9 and TRBJ1-1, with 9 bases identical to TRBD1. The junction had 9 bases not matched to a gene; V was cut back by 3 bases and J by 1 base. CDR3 length equals 17 residues. CDR1 is SEHNR and CDR2 is FQNEAQ in the germline V gene (reference sequence). The CDR3 loop reads CASSLKQGATKNTEAFF. DNA of the CDR3: TGTGCCAGCAGCTTGAAACAGGGGGCCACCAAGAACACTGAAGCTTTCTTT.

This chain joins TRBV6-2 or TRBV6-3 and TRBJ1-2, with D possibly TRBD1 on 5 matching bases. CDR3 length equals 14 residues. CDR1 is MNHEY and CDR2 is SVGEGT in the germline V gene. Between the trimmed V and J ends, which lost 2 bases and 4 bases, there was a span of 11 bases. Here the CDR3 reads CASSYQGGVYGYTF. Here the CDR3 DNA reads TGTGCCAGCAGTTACCAGGGAGGAGTCTATGGCTACACCTTC.